This TCR beta chain was sequenced in a study of T cell repertoires in cytomegalovirus infection. Study as a whole: From public TCR beta signatures came an indication of both CMV infection and matching HLA type.

TCRdb passed the reads through MiXCR, listing each CDR3 protein once. The sample includes approximately 500,000 distinct CDR3 sequences, over 9% of them seen just once. Trimming shortened V by 6 bases and J by 9 bases, and 18 bases separated the two germline ends. In germline, CDR1 is MDHEN, CDR2 SYDVKM. The CDR3 is 13 residues long. This clonotype was sampled from a human donor in good health (CMV status not recorded). Some clones in this sample may be carry-over from other donors' samples. Sample: PBMCs. This sequence joins TRBV28 and TRBJ2-7; perhaps D is TRBD1 or TRBD2 (5 bases each). CDR3 in DNA: TGTGCCAGCAGGCTAGGGACCCCAGGAGGGCAGTACTTC. It translates to CASRLGTPGGQYF. The full variable domain, with the rest looked up from reference TRBV28 and TRBJ2-7, is DVKVTQSSRYLVKRTGEKVFLECVQDMDHENMFWYRQDPGLGLRLIYFSYDVKMKEKGDIPEGYSVSREKKERFSLILESASTNQTSMYLCASRLGTPGGQYFGPGTRLTVT.